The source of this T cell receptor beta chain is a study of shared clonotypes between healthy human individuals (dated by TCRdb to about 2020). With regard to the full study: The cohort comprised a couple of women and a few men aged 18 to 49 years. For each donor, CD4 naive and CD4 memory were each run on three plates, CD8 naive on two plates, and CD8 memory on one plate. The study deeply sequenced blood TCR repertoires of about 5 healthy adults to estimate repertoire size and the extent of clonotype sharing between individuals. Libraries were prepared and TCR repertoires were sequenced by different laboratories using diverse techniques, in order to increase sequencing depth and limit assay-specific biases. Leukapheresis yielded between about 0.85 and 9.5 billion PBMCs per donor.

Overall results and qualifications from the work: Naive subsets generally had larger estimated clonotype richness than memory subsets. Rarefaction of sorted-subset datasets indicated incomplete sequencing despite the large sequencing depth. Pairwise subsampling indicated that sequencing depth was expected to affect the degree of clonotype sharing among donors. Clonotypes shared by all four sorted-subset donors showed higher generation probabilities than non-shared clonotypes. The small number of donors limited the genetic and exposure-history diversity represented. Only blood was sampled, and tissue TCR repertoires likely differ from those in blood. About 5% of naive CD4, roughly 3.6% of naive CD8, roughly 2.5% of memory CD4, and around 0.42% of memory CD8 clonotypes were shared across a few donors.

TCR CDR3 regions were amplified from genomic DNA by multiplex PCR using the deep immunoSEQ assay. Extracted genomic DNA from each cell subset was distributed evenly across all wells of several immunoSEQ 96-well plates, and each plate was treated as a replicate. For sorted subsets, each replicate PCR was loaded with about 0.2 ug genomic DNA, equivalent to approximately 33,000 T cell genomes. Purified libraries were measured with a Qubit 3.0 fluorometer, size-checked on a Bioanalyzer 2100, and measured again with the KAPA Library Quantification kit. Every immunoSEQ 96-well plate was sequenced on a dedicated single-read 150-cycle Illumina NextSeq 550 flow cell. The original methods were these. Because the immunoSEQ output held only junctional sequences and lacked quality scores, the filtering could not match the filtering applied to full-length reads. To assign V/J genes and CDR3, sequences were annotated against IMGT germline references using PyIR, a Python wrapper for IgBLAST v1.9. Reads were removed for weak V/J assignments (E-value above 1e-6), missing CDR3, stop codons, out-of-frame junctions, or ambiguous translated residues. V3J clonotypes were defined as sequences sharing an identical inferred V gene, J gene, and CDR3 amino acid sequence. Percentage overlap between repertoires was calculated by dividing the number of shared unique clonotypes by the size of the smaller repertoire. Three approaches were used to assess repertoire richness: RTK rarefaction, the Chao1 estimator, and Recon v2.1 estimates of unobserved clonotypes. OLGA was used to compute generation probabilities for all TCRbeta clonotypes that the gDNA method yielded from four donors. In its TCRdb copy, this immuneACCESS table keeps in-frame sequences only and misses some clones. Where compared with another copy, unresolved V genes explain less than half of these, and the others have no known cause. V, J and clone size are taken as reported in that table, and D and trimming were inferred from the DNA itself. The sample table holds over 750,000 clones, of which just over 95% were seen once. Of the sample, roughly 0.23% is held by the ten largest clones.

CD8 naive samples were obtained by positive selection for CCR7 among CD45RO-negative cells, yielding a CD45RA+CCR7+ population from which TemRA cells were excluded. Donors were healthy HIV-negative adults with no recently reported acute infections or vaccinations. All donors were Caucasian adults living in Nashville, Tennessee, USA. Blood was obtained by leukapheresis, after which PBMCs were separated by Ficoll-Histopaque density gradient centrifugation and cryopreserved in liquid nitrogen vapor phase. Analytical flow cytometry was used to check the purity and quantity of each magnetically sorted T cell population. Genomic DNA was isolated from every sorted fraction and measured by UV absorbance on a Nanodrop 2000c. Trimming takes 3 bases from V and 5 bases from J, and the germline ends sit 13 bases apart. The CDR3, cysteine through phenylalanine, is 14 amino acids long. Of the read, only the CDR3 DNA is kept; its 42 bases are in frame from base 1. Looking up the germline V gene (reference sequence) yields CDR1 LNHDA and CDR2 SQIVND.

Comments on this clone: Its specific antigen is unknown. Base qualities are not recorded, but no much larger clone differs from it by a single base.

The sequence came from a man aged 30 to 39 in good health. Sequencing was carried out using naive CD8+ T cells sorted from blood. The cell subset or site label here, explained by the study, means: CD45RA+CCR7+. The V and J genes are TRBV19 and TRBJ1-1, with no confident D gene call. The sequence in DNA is TGTGCCAGTAGTATCACCTCTGCGTGGACTGAAGCTTTCTTT. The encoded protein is CASSITSAWTEAFF.